A single sample gave rise to the 27 T cell receptor beta chains below, sequenced in a study of OX40 agonist ivuxolimab in advanced cancers. Receptor libraries were prepared by the immunoSEQ multiplex PCR assay. The immuneACCESS repertoire file appears here via TCRdb, limited to in-frame rearrangements. These files lack a portion of the clones; in checked studies, under half of the deficit traces to unresolved V genes, and the cause of the others is not known. The sample data list about 62,000 clones, and approximately 88% of these were observed just once. The ten largest clonotypes hold approximately 4.8% of the sample. Sequencing was performed on CD4+ or CD8+ T cells sorted from blood, taken in a trial of the OX40 agonist ivuxolimab. These TCRs come from an adult with an advanced solid tumor such as melanoma, head and neck, liver or kidney cancer.

The rearrangement uses TRBV21-1 and TRBJ2-4. TRBV21-1 is annotated as a pseudogene. This CDR3 has 16 residues. CDR3 residues: CASRTGTPIAKNIQYF. The CDR3 coding sequence is TGTGCCAGCAGAACTGGAACCCCCATAGCCAAAAACATTCAGTACTTC.

V and J are TRBV27 and TRBJ1-4; D is perhaps TRBD1 (5 bases). V was clipped by 8 bases and J by 5 bases, with 15 bases between them. The germline V gene has CDR1 MNHEY and CDR2 SMNVEV (reference sequence). This CDR3 comprises 14 residues. CDR3 nucleotides: TGTGCCAGCCCCCCCTCAGGGTGGAATGAAAAACTGTTTTTT. Its translation is CASPPSGWNEKLFF.

This chain uses TRBV6-1 with TRBJ2-1, with a weak D call TRBD2 (6 bases). V dropped 3 bases and J dropped 9 bases, with 21 bases sitting between them. There are 16 residues in the CDR3. Germline V lookup: CDR1 MNHNS, CDR2 SASEGT. CDR3 region: CASSEVWDWFYGEQFF. The CDR3 region has the DNA TGTGCCAGCAGTGAGGTATGGGACTGGTTTTATGGTGAGCAGTTCTTC.

Only one count was recorded for this clone. The DNA for the CDR3 is TGCGCCAGCAGCTGGGGATACTCGTTCGAGCAGTACTTC. It codes for CASSWGYSFEQYF. The genes are TRBV5-1 and TRBJ2-7; D call uncertain. The V gene's germline CDR1 is SGHRS and CDR2 YFSETQ. Trimming removed 3 bases at V and 6 bases at J, with 13 bases between. The CDR3 extends over 13 amino acids.

This clone was counted a few times. This chain joins TRBV6-5 and TRBJ1-5; 7 positions match TRBD1. Germline CDR1 and CDR2: MNHEY and SVGAGI. There are 15 residues in the CDR3. The V segment lost 2 bases and the J segment 4 bases; nucleotides outside the gene matches: 5. The CDR3 here is CASSYRTGSNQPQHF. The CDR3 nucleotides read TGTGCCAGCAGTTACCGGACAGGTTCGAATCAGCCCCAGCATTTT.

This rearrangement joins TRBV2 to TRBJ2-2; 8 nucleotides align to TRBD1. There are 16 residues in the CDR3. The V segment lost 8 bases and the J segment 5 bases; nucleotides outside the gene matches: 13. Per the germline V gene, CDR1 is SNHLY and CDR2 is FYNNEI. The CDR3 sequence is CASSKGQGALTGELFF. The CDR3 DNA follows: TGTGCCAGCTCCAAAGGGCAGGGGGCTTTAACCGGGGAGCTGTTTTTT.

The rearrangement links TRBV19 to TRBJ1-6; D is ambiguous. This CDR3 region has 13 residues. Germline CDR1 reads LNHDA; CDR2 reads SQIVND (reference sequence). V lost 3 bases, J lost 6 bases, and 6 bases lay in between. For the CDR3, the DNA is TGTGCCAGTAGTATGCTCAGTAATTCACCCCTCCACTTT. Its translation is CASSMLSNSPLHF.

V is TRBV2 and J is TRBJ2-1; D unresolved. V gave up 3 bases and J gave up 7 bases, with 16 bases separating them. The CDR3 length is 15 residues. Germline CDR1 SNHLY, CDR2 FYNNEI. The CDR3 protein is CASSDREPPGNEQFF. DNA of the CDR3: TGTGCCAGCAGTGATCGTGAGCCCCCCGGGAATGAGCAGTTCTTC.

The chain employs TRBV18 and TRBJ2-5; TRBD2 might be the D (5 bases). This CDR3 has 15 amino acids. Per germline, CDR1 KGHSH and CDR2 LQKENI. The ends were cut back, 5 bases at V and 1 base at J, with 14 bases in the middle. CDR3 sequence reads: CASSSAGGPQETQYF. The CDR3 nucleotides are TGTGCCAGCTCATCGGCGGGCGGTCCCCAAGAGACCCAGTACTTC.

The chain links TRBV6-6 to TRBJ1-5; 7 bases map to TRBD1. There are 16 residues in the CDR3. Germline V lookup: CDR1 MNHNY, CDR2 SVGAGI (reference sequence). Germline trimming cut 4 bases from V and 0 bases from J; bases unmatched to any gene: 6. CDR3 coding DNA: TGTGCCAGCAGTTTAGACAGGGCAGATAGCAATCAGCCCCAGCATTTT. Translating it yields CASSLDRADSNQPQHF.

The chain links TRBV10-3 to TRBJ2-3, with 9 bases aligning to TRBD2. V lost 6 bases to trimming and J lost 2 bases; unmatched junction nucleotides: 21. This CDR3 comprises 20 residues. Germline loops: CDR1 ENHRY, CDR2 SYGVKD. The CDR3 bases are TGTGCCATCAGCGGTTCACAGCGGGGGGTCCGACCCTCTAACACAGATACGCAGTATTTT. It yields the protein CAISGSQRGVRPSNTDTQYF.

This rearrangement joins TRBV28 to TRBJ1-1; 7 bases match TRBD1. Germline V gene data show CDR1 as MDHEN and CDR2 as SYDVKM. Unmatched junction bases numbered 6, after V lost 6 bases and J lost 8 bases. CDR3 length: 12 amino acids. CDR3 coding DNA: TGTGCCAGCAGCGCCGGACAGGAGGAAGCTTTCTTT. Protein: CASSAGQEEAFF.

The V and J genes are TRBV25-1 and TRBJ1-1, with a weak D call TRBD1 (6 bases). Germline assignment: CDR1 MGHDK and CDR2 SYGVNS. V gave up 2 bases and J gave up 5 bases, with 15 bases separating them. The CDR3 totals 15 residues. Written as DNA, the CDR3 is TGTGCCAGCAGTGAACCATCAGGGGATGGAACTGAAGCTTTCTTT. This translates into CASSEPSGDGTEAFF.

The gene calls are TRBV27 and TRBJ2-5; D gene unclear. V lost 5 bases to trimming and J lost 9 bases, with 10 bases between them. The CDR3 spans 11 residues. Germline loops: CDR1 MNHEY, CDR2 SMNVEV (reference sequence). CDR3: CASSGKTAQYF. CDR3 sequence (DNA): TGTGCCAGCAGTGGCAAAACGGCCCAGTACTTC.

The CDR3: CASIPLENSPLHF. DNA of the CDR3: TGTGCCAGCATCCCTCTTGAAAATTCACCCCTCCACTTT. The chain is built from TRBV2 and TRBJ1-6; D unresolved. CDR1 and CDR2 (germline): SNHLY, FYNNEI. V lost 7 bases, J lost 7 bases, and 11 bases lay in between. This CDR3 has 13 residues.

The rearrangement links TRBV21-1 to TRBJ1-2; no DNA check was done on the table's D call, TRBD1. TRBV21-1 is designated a pseudogene. The length of the CDR3 is 15 residues. DNA of the CDR3: TGTGCCAGCAGCGTACAGAATCGGCAGAGCTATGGCTACACCTTC. Its translation: CASSVQNRQSYGYTF.

The genes are TRBV18 and TRBJ1-1, with unresolved D. Germline CDR1 is KGHSH and CDR2 is LQKENI. The ends were cut back, 5 bases at V and 5 bases at J, with 18 bases in the middle. This CDR3 contains 15 residues. DNA of the CDR3: TGTGCCAGCTCATCCGCTCGGGGAGGGCTGACTGAAGCTTTCTTT. This sequence encodes CASSSARGGLTEAFF.

V and J are TRBV28 and TRBJ2-3; D possibly corresponds to TRBD2 (6 bases). The V end lost 11 bases, the J end lost 2 bases, and 8 bases lay between the germline ends. The CDR3 runs to 11 residues. CDR1 MDHEN and CDR2 SYDVKM come from the germline V gene. The CDR3 sequence: CAGGDTDTQYF. The CDR3, as DNA: TGTGCCGGCGGGGACACAGATACGCAGTATTTT.

V gene TRBV18 combines with J gene TRBJ2-1, with 8 bases matching TRBD2. The ends lost 3 bases at V and 4 bases at J; junction bases unmatched: 5. Germline CDR1 and CDR2: KGHSH and LQKENI. The CDR3 loop spans 15 amino acids. The CDR3 DNA is TGTGCCAGCTCACCTCGGGGGGGAGGATACAATGAGCAGTTCTTC. Protein product: CASSPRGGGYNEQFF.

The chain couples TRBV28 to TRBJ2-3; a possible D gene is TRBD2 (6 bases). V was cut by 4 bases and J by 2 bases, with 19 bases left in between. Germline V gene data show CDR1 as MDHEN and CDR2 as SYDVKM. The CDR3 is 17 amino acids. CDR3 in DNA: TGTGCCAGCAGTTCACTGAGACCCGGGAGATTCACAGATACGCAGTATTTT. Translating it yields CASSSLRPGRFTDTQYF.

This chain joins TRBV7-9 and TRBJ1-2; a possible D gene is TRBD1 (5 bases). The V end was cut by 0 bases, the J end by 3 bases, with 8 bases between. The CDR3 has 14 residues. CDR1 and CDR2 from the germline V gene are SEHNR and FQNEAQ (reference sequence). CDR3 DNA: TGTGCCAGCAGCTTAGCGCTGACAGACTATGGCTACACCTTC. This gives the protein CASSLALTDYGYTF.

The chain links TRBV19 to TRBJ1-5; no reliable D call. Germline values: CDR1 LNHDA, CDR2 SQIVND (reference sequence). The CDR3 is 15 residues long. V was cut by 7 bases and J by 7 bases, with 20 bases left in between. The CDR3 reads CASKSKPSLMQPQHF. CDR3 bases: TGTGCCAGTAAAAGTAAGCCCTCCCTCATGCAGCCCCAGCATTTT. Based on the CDR3 plus reference TRBV19 and TRBJ1-5, the full variable domain is DGGITQSPKYLFRKEGQNVTLSCEQNLNHDAMYWYRQDPGQGLRLIYYSQIVNDFQKGDIAEGYSVSREKKESFPLTVTSAQKNPTAFYLCASKSKPSLMQPQHFGDGTRLSIL.

V is TRBV6-5 and J is TRBJ1-1, with no clear D. This CDR3 is built from 15 residues. Trimming pared 4 bases from V and 1 base from J, leaving 13 bases between. CDR1 MNHEY and CDR2 SVGAGI come from the germline V gene. The CDR3 DNA follows: TGTGCCAGCAGTTCCGACACCTTACGGAACACTGAAGCTTTCTTT. Its protein is CASSSDTLRNTEAFF.

The chain has TRBV6-4 and TRBJ1-1; D not resolved. CDR1 and CDR2 from the germline V gene are MRHNA and SNTAGT. V shed 6 bases and J shed 1 base, with 9 bases lying between them. The CDR3 totals 13 residues. CDR3 nucleotide sequence: TGTGCCAGCAGCATCACAAGGAACACTGAAGCTTTCTTT. This gives the protein CASSITRNTEAFF.

The gene calls are TRBV6-1 and TRBJ1-3; D remains ambiguous. Germline V CDR1 and CDR2: MNHNS, SASEGT. There are 16 residues in the CDR3. Trimming pared 1 base from V and 2 bases from J, leaving 12 bases between. The CDR3 coding sequence is TGTGCCAGCAGTGAAGGGGCCGACGCAGCTGGAAACACCATATATTTT. Protein sequence: CASSEGADAAGNTIYF.

This rearrangement joins TRBV6-6 to TRBJ1-2; no firm D call. CDR1 is MNHNY and CDR2 is SVGAGI in the germline V gene (reference sequence). This CDR3 has 13 amino acids. Trimming left V 7 bases short and J 2 bases short, with 11 bases between. In DNA, the CDR3 is TGTGCCAGCACCCCGGATGGGAACTATGGCTACACCTTC. The encoded protein is CASTPDGNYGYTF.

The chain links TRBV9 to TRBJ2-3, with D possibly being TRBD2 (7 bases). V was shortened by 4 bases and J by 2 bases, with 14 bases between the two germline ends. The CDR3 totals 15 residues. Germline lookup yields CDR1 SGDLS and CDR2 YYNGEE. This CDR3 is CASSPIGGHTDTQYF. CDR3 DNA sequence: TGTGCCAGCAGCCCCATCGGGGGGCACACAGATACGCAGTATTTT.